These T cell receptor beta chains were read from a single sample in a study of cytomegalovirus exposure and HLA in healthy donors. Measured with immunoSEQ multiplex PCR; TCRdb has only the in-frame clones, and not every one. The profile shows tens of thousands of clones, roughly 80% of them singletons. Sequenced: PBMCs. Source of these receptors: a girl aged 2 to 10 in good health and CMV-seropositive. Each CDR3 is given with its conserved first and last residue. Only part of the rows carry a size: once, few, many, or a class if the clone is expanded.

V gene	J gene	clone size	CDR3 protein
TRBV2	TRBJ1-2	NA	CATDQDRAPYNGYTF
TRBV7-2	TRBJ2-2	NA	CASSLQGNTGELFF
TRBV5-5	TRBJ2-1	NA	CASSLTSGQYNEQFF
TRBV28	TRBJ1-1	NA	CASSLQGRTEAFF
TRBV6-5	TRBJ2-1	NA	CASSFPGTGDNEQFF
TRBV7-2	TRBJ2-1	few	CASSTSSGGYNEQFF
TRBV7-2	TRBJ2-1	few	CASSLSGIGNNEQFF
TRBV4-1	TRBJ2-5	NA	CASSQSRGGETQYF
TRBV27	TRBJ2-1	NA	CASSFAGDSDEQFF
TRBV4-1	TRBJ1-4	NA	CASSQHTGTGDTLGNEKLFF
TRBV6-5	TRBJ1-2	NA	CASNLGAGYGYTF
TRBV28	TRBJ2-4	once	CASSLSGNIQYF
TRBV5-4	TRBJ2-3	NA	CASSLGLAGDTQYF
TRBV29-1	TRBJ1-2	NA	CSAQGGETGYTF
TRBV18	TRBJ1-2	few	CASSPQTGGNYGYTF
TRBV19	TRBJ2-7	NA	CASSTGLAGDDEQYF
TRBV27	TRBJ1-1	NA	CASLSGTANTEAFF